The 7 T cell receptor beta chains below were found in one sample sequenced in a study of cytomegalovirus exposure and HLA in healthy donors. Vbeta (60) and Jbeta (13) primers were used in the PCR. Produced via immunoSEQ multiplex PCR; TCRdb's table is partial and in-frame only. The table shows about 60,000 clones, with roughly 77% occurring only once. Sequenced: PBMCs. These receptors came from a woman aged 25 to 39 in good health and CMV-seronegative.

This chain links TRBV6-5 with TRBJ1-1; 8 bases match TRBD1. V lost 7 bases to trimming and J lost 4 bases; unmatched junction nucleotides: 8. Germline CDR1 reads MNHEY; CDR2 reads SVGAGI. CDR3 length: 14 residues. The CDR3 DNA sequence: TGTGCCAGCATCCCCAGGGGGCAGAGCACTGAAGCTTTCTTT. It is translated as CASIPRGQSTEAFF.

The chain carries TRBV7-9 and TRBJ1-2; 9 bases map to TRBD1. Germline-derived CDR1 and CDR2 are SEHNR and FQNEAQ (reference sequence). V trimming: 7 bases; J trimming: 3 bases; junction bases outside the gene matches: 6. This CDR3 has 14 amino acids. In nucleotides, the CDR3 is TGTGCCAGCACCCAACGGGACAGGGACTATGGCTACACCTTC. This sequence encodes CASTQRDRDYGYTF.

The chain recombines TRBV6-1 with TRBJ1-6; the match to TRBD1 covers 10 bases. Germline V gene sequence: CDR1 MNHNS, CDR2 SASEGT. This CDR3 spans 14 amino acids. The J segment lost 7 bases and the V segment lost 7 bases, leaving 4 bases of the junction unmatched. This CDR3 reads CASMRTGGNSPLHF. Written as DNA, the CDR3 is TGTGCCAGCATGCGGACAGGGGGGAATTCACCCCTCCACTTT.

The J gene is TRBJ1-2, the V gene TRBV30; 8 positions agree with TRBD1. Germline V gene lookup returns CDR1 GTSNPN and CDR2 SVGIG (reference sequence). J was trimmed by 4 bases and V by 3 bases; bases with no gene match: 4. The CDR3 totals 13 residues. The CDR3 region has the DNA TGTGCCTGGAGGCCCCAGGGGGCCTATGGCTACACCTTC. This sequence encodes CAWRPQGAYGYTF.

This chain joins TRBV30 and TRBJ1-1, with D possibly TRBD1 on 5 matching bases. Trimming shortened V by 1 base and J by 3 bases, and 9 bases separated the two germline ends. The germline V gene encodes CDR1 GTSNPN and CDR2 SVGIG (reference sequence). The CDR3 has 13 amino acids. The CDR3 nucleotides read TGTGCCTGGAGTGCTCAGGGTGACACTGAAGCTTTCTTT. It specifies CAWSAQGDTEAFF.

The V and J genes are TRBV4-1 and TRBJ2-2, with a tentative D call TRBD1 (5 bases). The CDR3 is 16 residues long. Germline assignment: CDR1 MGHRA and CDR2 YSYEKL. Trimming took off 5 bases at V and 1 base at J, with 14 bases between the two ends. The CDR3 region is CASSGRAHLNTGELFF. The CDR3 coding sequence is TGCGCCAGCAGCGGCAGGGCACACCTGAACACCGGGGAGCTGTTTTTT.

The rearrangement joins TRBV30 to TRBJ1-5, with D maybe TRBD1 (5 bases). CDR3 length: 14 amino acids. V lost 6 bases to trimming and J lost 7 bases, with 19 bases between them. Looked up from germline, CDR1 is GTSNPN and CDR2 is SVGIG (reference sequence). This chain's CDR3 is CACSGHAGGQPQHF. The CDR3 DNA reads TGTGCCTGTTCAGGACATGCGGGAGGGCAGCCCCAGCATTTT.